The 27 T cell receptor beta chains given below trace back to one sample, sequenced in a study of CD8 T cells in Susac syndrome. Random-hexamer reverse transcription was applied to roughly 0.45 to 1 ug RNA. TCRdb ran MiXCR on the immunoSEQ multiplex PCR reads and lists one entry per CDR3 protein. The sample has 75,000 to 95,000 distinct CDR3 sequences, roughly 94% seen once. Sample: CD8+ T cells from PBMCs. These receptors all come from a human donor with Susac syndrome.

The V call is TRBV5-8, the J call TRBJ2-1; 9 bases are a match to TRBD2. The V and J ends lost 2 bases and 1 base, in that order; junction bases with no gene match: 1. Per germline, CDR1 SGHTS and CDR2 YDEGEE. This CDR3 has 15 amino acids. CDR3 loop: CASSFGLASYNEQFF. In nucleotides, the CDR3 is TGTGCCAGCAGCTTCGGACTAGCGTCCTACAATGAGCAGTTCTTC.

The rearrangement uses TRBV4-1 and TRBJ1-1; D is unclear. This CDR3 is 14 amino acids long. The germline V and J ends were trimmed by 0 bases and 4 bases, with 9 bases remaining between them. Germline values: CDR1 MGHRA, CDR2 YSYEKL. The CDR3 spells CASSQEREATEAFF. The CDR3 DNA follows: TGCGCCAGCAGCCAAGAGAGGGAGGCCACTGAAGCTTTCTTT.

This chain connects TRBV29-1 to TRBJ1-1; TRBD1 might be the D (5 bases). Trimming shortened V by 5 bases and J by 6 bases, and 10 bases separated the two germline ends. The V gene's germline CDR1 is SQVTM and CDR2 ANQGSEA. This CDR3 is 11 amino acids long. The CDR3 reads CSVTRDAEAFF. In nucleotides, the CDR3 is TGCAGCGTTACCCGGGACGCTGAAGCTTTCTTT.

This clonotype was recorded once. The chain uses TRBV18 and TRBJ2-1; no clear D. The CDR3 is 15 amino acids. V was clipped by 1 base and J by 6 bases, with 13 bases between them. CDR1 is KGHSH and CDR2 is LQKENI in the germline V gene. CDR3 sequence (DNA): TGTGCCAGCTCACCACTTCCGAGCAAGGTCAATGAGCAGTTCTTC. It specifies CASSPLPSKVNEQFF.

The chain employs TRBV7-2 and TRBJ2-7; D is tentatively TRBD1 or TRBD2 (6 bases each). V lost 0 bases to trimming and J lost 2 bases, with 11 bases between them. Germline V gene sequence: CDR1 SGHTA, CDR2 FQGNSA. The CDR3 runs 15 residues. This CDR3 reads CASSLAGGGPYEQYF. CDR3 sequence (DNA): TGTGCCAGCAGCTTAGCAGGGGGAGGTCCCTACGAGCAGTACTTC.

This clonotype has a handful of counts. The chain recombines TRBV3-1 with TRBJ2-3; 9 bases are shared with TRBD2. J lost 0 bases, V lost 3 bases, and 1 base had no gene match. CDR1 LGHDT and CDR2 YNNKEL come from the germline V gene (reference sequence). The CDR3 has 15 residues. The CDR3 nucleotides are TGTGCCAGCAGCCAGACTAGCGGCAGCACAGATACGCAGTATTTT. Encoded protein: CASSQTSGSTDTQYF.

The genes are TRBV3-1 and TRBJ1-1, with D possibly matching TRBD1 (5 bases). The CDR3 is 14 amino acids. Trimming took off 1 base at V and 0 bases at J, with 6 bases between the two ends. CDR1 and CDR2 from the germline V gene are LGHDT and YNNKEL (reference sequence). CDR3 sequence reads: CASSQAGLNTEAFF. The CDR3 region has the DNA TGTGCCAGCAGCCAAGCAGGGTTGAACACTGAAGCTTTCTTT.

This clonotype has a single count. The genes are TRBV6-1 and TRBJ1-1, with 9 bases aligning to TRBD1. Unmatched junction bases numbered 20, after V lost 6 bases and J lost 3 bases. Germline V gene sequence: CDR1 MNHNS, CDR2 SASEGT. The CDR3 totals 19 residues. The CDR3 is CASSESPDYRGLKDTEAFF. CDR3 DNA: TGTGCCAGCAGCGAATCTCCCGATTACAGGGGGCTAAAGGACACTGAAGCTTTCTTT.

The V gene is TRBV2, the J gene TRBJ1-1; perhaps TRBD1 as D (6 bases). Germline V gene sequence: CDR1 SNHLY, CDR2 FYNNEI. The CDR3 extends over 16 amino acids. Trimming removed 5 bases from V and 0 bases from J, with 16 bases in between. CDR3 protein: CASSTTGSDVNTEAFF. CDR3 nucleotides: TGTGCCAGCAGTACTACAGGGTCGGATGTGAACACTGAAGCTTTCTTT.

This chain uses TRBV7-9 with TRBJ2-1; D remains unclear. Germline V gene lookup returns CDR1 SEHNR and CDR2 FQNEAQ (reference sequence). This CDR3 region has 13 residues. Trimming stripped 1 base from V and 5 bases from J, with 6 bases between. This chain's CDR3 is CASSLGGHNEQFF. The CDR3 nucleotides read TGTGCCAGCAGCTTAGGAGGCCACAATGAGCAGTTCTTC.

The chain combines TRBV27 with TRBJ1-5; D is uncertain. The V end was cut by 2 bases, the J end by 5 bases, with 19 bases between. Germline assignment: CDR1 MNHEY and CDR2 SMNVEV (reference sequence). The CDR3 is 17 residues long. CDR3 nucleotides: TGTGCCAGCAGTTTAAACGGCGCAGCCGATTTGGATCAGCCCCAGCATTTT. Translated, it gives CASSLNGAADLDQPQHF.

The chain has TRBV4-3 and TRBJ2-5, with D hard to call. The germline CDR1 and CDR2 sequences are LGHNA and YSLEER. Trimming cost V 5 bases and J 4 bases, with 11 bases left between them. The CDR3 consists of 13 residues. The CDR3 sequence: CASSAGVVETQYF. The CDR3 DNA reads TGCGCCAGCAGCGCTGGGGTTGTAGAGACCCAGTACTTC.

The chain couples TRBV12-3 or TRBV12-4 to TRBJ2-1; 8 bases are a match to TRBD2. The CDR3 is 15 amino acids. Losses at the gene ends were 6 bases for V and 0 bases for J; bases not matched to a gene: 4. CDR3 nucleotides: TGTGCCAGCAGAGAGACTAGCGCCTCCTACAATGAGCAGTTCTTC. It codes for CASRETSASYNEQFF.

This sequence joins TRBV28 and TRBJ1-4; D possibly corresponds to TRBD1 (5 bases). V dropped 6 bases and J dropped 7 bases, with 18 bases sitting between them. The CDR3 has 15 residues. Germline-derived CDR1 and CDR2 are MDHEN and SYDVKM. The CDR3 reads CASSPYVRQTEKLFF. The CDR3 DNA is TGTGCCAGCAGCCCCTATGTGCGACAGACTGAAAAACTGTTTTTT.

This clonotype has more than one count but fewer than ten. The chain joins TRBV5-6 to TRBJ2-7; D ambiguous. The CDR3 is 11 residues long. CDR1 SGHDT and CDR2 YYEEEE come from the germline V gene. Trimming cost V 3 bases and J 2 bases, with 3 bases left between them. The CDR3 loop reads CASSSAYEQYF. Here the CDR3 DNA reads TGTGCCAGCAGCTCGGCCTACGAGCAGTACTTC.

The chain joins TRBV27 to TRBJ2-5; D is unresolved. Germline V gene data show CDR1 as MNHEY and CDR2 as SMNVEV (reference sequence). Trimming removed 4 bases from V and 5 bases from J, with 11 bases in between. The CDR3 runs 13 residues. The CDR3 nucleotides are TGTGCCAGCAGTTGGCAGGCCGGGGAGACCCAGTACTTC. It is translated as CASSWQAGETQYF.

This clonotype was detected once. The gene calls are TRBV6-5 and TRBJ2-1, with 7 nucleotides matching TRBD2. The V segment lost 3 bases and the J segment 3 bases; nucleotides outside the gene matches: 17. Germline-derived CDR1 and CDR2 are MNHEY and SVGAGI. The CDR3 contains 19 residues. CDR3 in amino acids: CASSYSVAGENPFYNEQFF. DNA of the CDR3: TGTGCCAGCAGTTATTCTGTAGCGGGCGAGAACCCTTTCTACAATGAGCAGTTCTTC.

V is TRBV4-1 and J is TRBJ1-4, with D uncertain. The CDR3 spans 13 residues. Germline V lookup: CDR1 MGHRA, CDR2 YSYEKL. V was pared by 0 bases and J by 8 bases, with 7 bases between. The CDR3 sequence: CASSQELWEKLFF. Here the CDR3 DNA reads TGCGCCAGCAGCCAAGAGTTGTGGGAAAAACTGTTTTTT.

V gene TRBV19 combines with J gene TRBJ2-5, with unresolved D. Germline V lookup: CDR1 LNHDA, CDR2 SQIVND (reference sequence). This CDR3 spans 12 amino acids. Trimming cost V 7 bases and J 3 bases, with 9 bases left between them. The CDR3 protein is CASNGPEETQYF. The CDR3, as DNA: TGTGCCAGTAATGGCCCGGAAGAGACCCAGTACTTC.

The rearrangement links TRBV28 to TRBJ1-5, with 8 bases matching TRBD1. The germline gives CDR1 MDHEN, CDR2 SYDVKM. CDR3 size: 15 residues. Losses at the gene ends were 3 bases for V and 4 bases for J; bases not matched to a gene: 5. The CDR3 spells CASSFPDRENQPQHF. The CDR3, as DNA: TGTGCCAGCAGTTTCCCGGACAGGGAGAATCAGCCCCAGCATTTT.

The rearrangement links TRBV25-1 to TRBJ2-2; maybe TRBD1 (6 bases). This CDR3 is built from 14 residues. Germline V gene data show CDR1 as MGHDK and CDR2 as SYGVNS. Trimming stripped 6 bases from V and 7 bases from J, with 15 bases between. The CDR3 DNA follows: TGTGCCAGCAGCCTGACAGGCTTAGGCGGGGAGCTGTTTTTT. It yields the protein CASSLTGLGGELFF. Drawing the rest from reference TRBV25-1 and TRBJ2-2, the complete variable domain is EADIYQTPRYLVIGTGKKITLECSQTMGHDKMYWYQQDPGMELHLIHYSYGVNSTEKGDLSSESTVSRIRTEHFPLTLESARPSHTSQYLCASSLTGLGGELFFGEGSRLTVL.

The CDR3 sequence: CASSSLDTYNEQFF. Written as DNA, the CDR3 is TGTGCCAGCAGTTCCCTTGACACCTACAATGAGCAGTTCTTC. This chain links TRBV6-5 with TRBJ2-1; D is unclear. With 4 bases removed from V and 2 bases from J, the gap between germline ends came to 9 bases. CDR3 length: 14 amino acids. Germline V gives CDR1 MNHEY, CDR2 SVGAGI.

The chain couples TRBV28 to TRBJ1-5; D gene ambiguous. Germline V gene data show CDR1 as MDHEN and CDR2 as SYDVKM. CDR3 length equals 14 residues. V was cut by 6 bases and J by 7 bases, with 16 bases left in between. CDR3 amino acids: CASSLMAGNQPQHF. CDR3 nucleotides: TGTGCCAGCAGCCTCATGGCGGGAAACCAGCCCCAGCATTTT.

V and J are TRBV30 and TRBJ1-1; maybe TRBD1 (6 bases). This CDR3 is built from 12 residues. Germline values: CDR1 GTSNPN, CDR2 SVGIG (reference sequence). Trimming stripped 5 bases from V and 4 bases from J, with 11 bases between. The CDR3 loop is CAWDRRGTEAFF. In DNA form, the CDR3 reads TGTGCCTGGGACAGGCGAGGCACTGAAGCTTTCTTT. Filled out from reference TRBV30 and TRBJ1-1, the complete variable domain reads SQTIHQWPATLVQPVGSPLSLECTVEGTSNPNLYWYRQAAGRGLQLLFYSVGIGQISSEVPQNLSASRPQDRQFILSSKKLLLSDSGFYLCAWDRRGTEAFFGQGTRLTVV.

This chain links TRBV15 with TRBJ2-3, with D possibly matching TRBD2 (5 bases). CDR1 is LNHNV, CDR2 YYDKDF, per germline (reference sequence). Trimming pared 0 bases from V and 6 bases from J, leaving 10 bases between. The CDR3 is 14 amino acids. The CDR3 here is CATSRERVVDTQYF. CDR3 sequence (DNA): TGTGCCACCAGCAGAGAGCGGGTAGTGGATACGCAGTATTTT.

This clonotype showed up just once. The gene calls are TRBV20-1 and TRBJ2-1, with TRBD2 identical over 11 bases. The V segment lost 3 bases and the J segment 9 bases; nucleotides outside the gene matches: 10. Germline V gene sequence: CDR1 DFQATT, CDR2 SNEGSKA (reference sequence). The CDR3 extends over 15 amino acids. The CDR3, as DNA: TGCAGTGCTAGGCTTAGCGGGAGGGAGTGGGGTGAGCAGTTCTTC. Translating it yields CSARLSGREWGEQFF.

The chain links TRBV7-9 to TRBJ2-2; 9 nucleotides agree with TRBD1. V lost 5 bases to trimming and J lost 5 bases; unmatched junction nucleotides: 3. This CDR3 comprises 14 residues. The germline V gene has CDR1 SEHNR and CDR2 FQNEAQ (reference sequence). This chain's CDR3 is CASSIGQGTGELFF. The CDR3 coding sequence is TGTGCCAGCAGCATCGGACAGGGGACCGGGGAGCTGTTTTTT.